The next 21 T cell receptor beta chains were all read from a single sample in a study of CD8+ T cells in alopecia areata. Treatment meaning: oral pan-JAK inhibitor, 5-10 mg twice daily. Sequencing templates came from extracted RNA that was reverse transcribed into cDNA. Libraries were prepared by immunoSEQ multiplex PCR; TCRdb keeps only in-frame clonotypes and omits some of them. The repertoire holds about 280,000 clones, with nearly 60% as singletons. The sample consisted of CD4+ T cells sorted from blood, taken at week 24, from a patient treated with tofacitinib. The receptors come from a human donor with alopecia areata.

The rearrangement links TRBV7-9 to TRBJ1-5, with D maybe TRBD1 (6 bases). The CDR3 extends over 15 amino acids. Deletions cut 4 bases from V and 4 bases from J, with 14 bases between. Germline CDR1 is SEHNR and CDR2 is FQNEAQ (reference sequence). The CDR3 DNA reads as TGTGCCAGCAGCTCCCAGGGGCCAGCAAATCAGCCCCAGCATTTT. It is translated as CASSSQGPANQPQHF.

The genes are TRBV4-1 and TRBJ2-3; D is uncertain. V was pared by 3 bases and J by 0 bases, with 13 bases between. Germline loops: CDR1 MGHRA, CDR2 YSYEKL. The CDR3 loop spans 16 amino acids. The CDR3 is CASSQDRAASTDTQYF. The CDR3 DNA reads TGCGCCAGCAGCCAGGACCGCGCGGCAAGCACAGATACGCAGTATTTT.

The J gene is TRBJ1-2, the V gene TRBV28; D is possibly TRBD1 (5 bases). V lost 8 bases and J 5 bases, leaving 15 bases between the germline ends. In germline, CDR1 is MDHEN, CDR2 SYDVKM. The CDR3 extends over 13 amino acids. The CDR3: CASGSQGRYGYTF. In DNA, the CDR3 is TGTGCCAGCGGGAGTCAGGGTCGGTATGGCTACACCTTC.

The chain joins TRBV15 to TRBJ2-7; 10 bases are a match to TRBD1. CDR1 is LNHNV and CDR2 is YYDKDF in the germline V gene (reference sequence). The CDR3 runs 15 residues. V lost 0 bases and J lost 3; bases outside the gene matches: 2. Here the CDR3 DNA reads TGTGCCACCAGCAGAGAAGGGGACAGGGGCTACGAGCAGTACTTC. Translated: CATSREGDRGYEQYF.

This clone was counted only a few times. The chain carries TRBV11-2 and TRBJ1-1, with D hard to call. Trimming removed 6 bases at V and 3 bases at J, with 11 bases between. The germline V gene encodes CDR1 SGHAT and CDR2 FQNNGV. The CDR3 is made up of 13 amino acids. The CDR3: CASRVATDTEAFF. The DNA of the CDR3 is TGTGCCAGCAGGGTCGCGACTGACACTGAAGCTTTCTTT.

This rearrangement joins TRBV2 to TRBJ2-5, with D unclear. Trimming left V 4 bases short and J 7 bases short, with 16 bases between. CDR3 size: 14 residues. CDR1 and CDR2 from the germline V gene are SNHLY and FYNNEI. CDR3 loop: CASSGATPRGTQYF. The CDR3 DNA reads as TGTGCCAGCAGTGGGGCTACCCCTCGTGGGACCCAGTACTTC.

This chain connects TRBV9 to TRBJ1-2; no firm D call. The CDR3 loop spans 14 amino acids. Per germline, CDR1 SGDLS and CDR2 YYNGEE. V was cut by 0 bases and J by 2 bases, with 8 bases left in between. The CDR3 reads CASSVEAQNYGYTF. Written as DNA, the CDR3 is TGTGCCAGCAGCGTAGAAGCGCAAAACTATGGCTACACCTTC.

This rearrangement joins TRBV10-3 to TRBJ1-1, with 8 bases fitting TRBD1. Germline V gives CDR1 ENHRY, CDR2 SYGVKD. There are 15 residues in the CDR3. V lost 10 bases and J lost 7; bases outside the gene matches: 17. The CDR3 sequence: CASLRGQGYMGEAFF. The CDR3 region has the DNA TGTGCCAGCCTCCGAGGACAGGGCTATATGGGTGAAGCTTTCTTT.

For this clone: The sample contains more than one DNA sequence encoding this CDR3. V and J are TRBV20-1 and TRBJ1-2; D uncertain. Germline V CDR1 and CDR2: DFQATT, SNEGSKA (reference sequence). The V end lost 1 base, the J end lost 4 bases, and 4 bases lay between the germline ends. The CDR3 loop spans 11 amino acids. CDR3 in DNA: TGCAGTGCTAGAGTGGGCTATGGCTACACCTTC. Encoded protein: CSARVGYGYTF.

This clone came up once. The J gene is TRBJ2-5, the V gene TRBV7-8; D not certain. V was trimmed by 1 base and J by 5 bases, leaving 5 bases between them. This CDR3 comprises 12 residues. CDR1 and CDR2 from the germline V gene are SGHVS and FQNEAQ. This chain's CDR3 is CASSLGTETQYF. CDR3 sequence (DNA): TGTGCCAGCAGCTTAGGTACCGAGACCCAGTACTTC.

The chain uses TRBV7-8 and TRBJ2-2; 11 bases agree with TRBD2. Germline V gives CDR1 SGHVS, CDR2 FQNEAQ. V was pared by 3 bases and J by 6 bases, with 3 bases of the junction left unmatched. The CDR3 is 15 amino acids. The CDR3 here is CASSFSGGAPGELFF. Here the CDR3 DNA reads TGTGCCAGCAGCTTTAGCGGGGGGGCCCCCGGGGAGCTGTTTTTT.

This clone has just a few counts. The sample holds other DNA sequences that translate to the same CDR3. This sequence joins TRBV28 and TRBJ2-5; perhaps TRBD2 as D (6 bases). CDR3 length: 12 amino acids. The germline V gene encodes CDR1 MDHEN and CDR2 SYDVKM. V was clipped by 5 bases and J by 4 bases, with 8 bases between them. CDR3: CASSGGGETQYF. CDR3 nucleotide sequence: TGTGCCAGCAGTGGGGGAGGAGAGACCCAGTACTTC.

This clone has a count of ten or more. The CDR3 sequence is CAWSFGSTGTIYF. The CDR3 nucleotides are TGTGCCTGGAGCTTCGGAAGCACGGGCACCATATATTTT. This sequence joins TRBV30 and TRBJ1-3; D is unresolved. This CDR3 has 13 residues. The germline gives CDR1 GTSNPN, CDR2 SVGIG (reference sequence). V lost 3 bases to trimming and J lost 9 bases, with 15 bases between them.

V is TRBV10-3 and J is TRBJ2-2, with 7 bases that match TRBD1. From germline, CDR1 is ENHRY and CDR2 SYGVKD. This CDR3 has 18 amino acids. Trimming cost V 5 bases and J 4 bases; bases outside gene matches: 16. The CDR3 loop reads CAISPALEQGSGTGELFF. DNA for the CDR3: TGTGCCATCAGTCCGGCCCTCGAACAGGGGAGTGGCACCGGGGAGCTGTTTTTT.

The chain is built from TRBV5-6 and TRBJ2-1; 7 bases fit TRBD1. CDR1 is SGHDT and CDR2 is YYEEEE in the germline V gene. Trimming at V came to 2 bases and at J to 4 bases, leaving 6 bases not matched to a gene. The CDR3 covers 15 residues. CDR3 nucleotide sequence: TGTGCCAGCAGCTTCGACAGGGTCCCTTACAATGAGCAGTTCTTC. Encoded protein: CASSFDRVPYNEQFF.

To note about this clone: At the DNA level, this CDR3 is encoded by other sequences in the same sample as well. This rearrangement joins TRBV30 to TRBJ1-2; D might be TRBD1 (6 bases). The CDR3 sequence is 13 residues long. V was shortened by 3 bases and J by 2 bases, with 10 bases between the two germline ends. Germline lookup yields CDR1 GTSNPN and CDR2 SVGIG (reference sequence). The CDR3 sequence is CAWSADRNYGYTF. CDR3 nucleotide sequence: TGTGCCTGGAGCGCCGACAGGAACTATGGCTACACCTTC.

This clone was picked up a small number of times. The rearrangement links TRBV7-9 to TRBJ2-6, with D perhaps TRBD1 (6 bases). The CDR3 length is 16 residues. Between the trimmed V and J ends, which lost 5 bases and 1 base, there was a span of 12 bases. In germline, CDR1 is SEHNR, CDR2 FQNEAQ (reference sequence). The CDR3 spells CASSLGTGSGANVLTF. The CDR3 DNA sequence: TGTGCCAGCAGCCTAGGAACAGGGTCTGGGGCCAACGTCCTGACTTTC. The full variable domain, completed using reference TRBV7-9 and TRBJ2-6, is DTGVSQNPRHKITKRGQNVTFRCDPISEHNRLYWYRQTLGQGPEFLTYFQNEAQLEKSRLLSDRFSAERPKGSFSTLEIQRTEQGDSAMYLCASSLGTGSGANVLTFGAGSRLTVL.

The V gene is TRBV5-4, the J gene TRBJ2-1, with a weak D call TRBD1 (6 bases). V was clipped by 1 base and J by 9 bases, with 8 bases between them. This CDR3 has 12 amino acids. CDR1 SGHNT and CDR2 YYREEE come from the germline V gene (reference sequence). CDR3 DNA sequence: TGTGCCAGCAGCTTGCTAGGGGGTGAGCAGTTCTTC. Protein: CASSLLGGEQFF.

The rearrangement uses TRBV29-1 and TRBJ2-1; unclear D gene. CDR1 and CDR2 from the germline V gene are SQVTM and ANQGSEA. V lost 6 bases, J lost 4 bases, and 7 bases lay in between. The CDR3 totals 11 residues. The CDR3 here is CSVAGYNEQFF. CDR3 bases: TGCAGCGTAGCAGGTTACAATGAGCAGTTCTTC.

In its sample, this clone was seen a few times. The chain carries TRBV10-3 and TRBJ1-4, with TRBD1 as a possible D gene (6 bases). CDR1 ENHRY and CDR2 SYGVKD come from the germline V gene. V was trimmed by 2 bases and J by 12 bases, leaving 16 bases between them. This CDR3 is 14 amino acids long. Here the CDR3 reads CAISEAGASRELFF. The CDR3 nucleotides read TGTGCCATCAGTGAGGCAGGGGCCTCCCGGGAACTGTTTTTT.

This clone was counted between two and nine times. The chain has TRBV5-1 and TRBJ2-7; D gene uncertain. Germline CDR1 and CDR2: SGHRS and YFSETQ. V lost 4 bases and J lost 6, with 20 bases in between. The CDR3 totals 15 residues. The CDR3 sequence is CASSPGQVIPSEQYF. In DNA form, the CDR3 reads TGCGCCAGCAGCCCCGGGCAGGTTATCCCTTCCGAGCAGTACTTC.